This TCR beta chain appears in the sequencing data of a study of T cells in Graves' hyperthyroidism and ophthalmopathy. This clonotype has more than one count but fewer than ten. RNA transcripts gave rise to amplified TCR beta CDR3 regions. The TCR CDR3 was amplified in a first-round RT-PCR using the HTBI primer set. One entry per CDR3 protein, called by TCRdb with MiXCR from the multiplex PCR reads. There are some 490,000 distinct CDR3 sequences in the sample; about 20% occur only once, and around 50% lies in the top ten. Patients with uncontrolled infections, other autoimmune diseases, pregnancy or lactation were excluded. V lost 7 bases, J lost 1 base, and 2 bases stayed unmatched. This CDR3 has 14 amino acids. Germline V gene data show CDR1 as ENHRY and CDR2 as SYGVKD.

The chain recombines TRBV10-3 with TRBJ2-7, with 12 bases lining up with TRBD2. This clonotype was sampled from a woman in her 70s with Graves' ophthalmopathy. Source material: blood. The CDR3 nucleotides are TGTGCCATCAAGACTAGCGGGAGATCCTACGAGCAGTACTTC. It specifies CAIKTSGRSYEQYF.